One T cell receptor beta chain is described in this entry. As to time point: baseline, week 1 (first vaccination visit). Regarding treatment: pre-vaccination baseline after standard-of-care therapy. The CDR3 runs 15 residues. Germline CDR1 and CDR2: MNHEY and SMNVEV (reference sequence). After removal of 6 bases from V and 5 bases from J, the junction contained 7 bases not matched to a gene. This entry comes from a study of a mutant IDH1 vaccine in newly diagnosed glioma. Data came from immunoSEQ multiplex PCR; TCRdb stores just in-frame clones and leaves some out. The table lists tens of thousands of clones, 79% of them singletons.

Sequenced material: PBMCs, taken from a glioma patient treated with radiotherapy, temozolomide or both. This TCR was sampled from a man in his forties or fifties with glioma. The genes are TRBV27 and TRBJ2-5, with 12 bases matching TRBD1. CDR3 in amino acids: CASSPGQGAGETQYF. The CDR3 region has the DNA TGTGCCAGCAGCCCGGGACAGGGGGCGGGGGAGACCCAGTACTTC.